Following are 2 T cell receptor beta chains from one sample sequenced in a study of blood T cells in healthy people across ages. The second PCR ran about 6 to 12 cycles with a sample-barcoded 5' primer and J-beta primers. TCRdb independently ran MiXCR on the 5' RACE reads; one entry per CDR3 protein. The data hold some 1.5 million distinct CDR3 sequences, with 40% to 45% observed a single time. Source material: blood. These receptor sequences come from a woman aged 18-30 years in good health.

The sample holds a few counts of this clonotype. The chain has TRBV4-3 and TRBJ2-1; D possibly corresponds to TRBD2 (6 bases). The CDR3 has 13 amino acids. Germline V lookup: CDR1 LGHNA, CDR2 YSLEER. Trimming pared 1 base from V and 10 bases from J, leaving 11 bases between. The CDR3, as DNA: TGCGCCAGCAGCCAAGTGGCCGCGGGAGAGCAGTTCTTC. Residues: CASSQVAAGEQFF.

The V and J genes are TRBV27 and TRBJ1-1; D may be TRBD1 (5 bases). The CDR3 has 12 amino acids. CDR1 and CDR2 from the germline V gene are MNHEY and SMNVEV (reference sequence). The V and J ends lost 6 bases and 7 bases respectively, with 12 bases between them. The CDR3 nucleotides read TGTGCCAGCAGCCTAGGGGACGGTGAAGCTTTCTTT. This codes for CASSLGDGEAFF.